This passage covers 6 T cell receptor beta chains from one sample sequenced in a study of control samples from healthy donors and cancer patients. Sequenced by immunoSEQ multiplex PCR; TCRdb stores in-frame clones only, minus some. The sample has 150,000 to 180,000 clones; roughly 94% are singletons. The sequencing input was blood. Receptors were obtained from a man between 40 and 49 years old in good health.

V usage is TRBV6-5 and J usage is TRBJ2-3; D possibly corresponds to TRBD1 (6 bases). CDR3 size: 15 residues. V was pared by 7 bases and J by 0 bases, with 14 bases between. Germline CDR1 is MNHEY and CDR2 is SVGAGI. The CDR3 protein is CASKGRGTSTDTQYF. The CDR3 region has the DNA TGTGCCAGCAAGGGCAGGGGCACTAGCACAGATACGCAGTATTTT.

The chain joins TRBV20-1 to TRBJ2-7, with D possibly called TRBD1 or TRBD2 (5 bases each). This CDR3 has 11 amino acids. Trimming stripped 3 bases from V and 4 bases from J, with 7 bases between. Germline assignment: CDR1 DFQATT and CDR2 SNEGSKA (reference sequence). CDR3: CSASWGYEQYF. Here the CDR3 DNA reads TGCAGTGCTAGCTGGGGGTACGAGCAGTACTTC.

The rearrangement links TRBV28 to TRBJ2-7, with 13 positions matching TRBD2. From germline, CDR1 is MDHEN and CDR2 SYDVKM. The CDR3 covers 16 residues. The J segment lost 3 bases and the V segment lost 5 bases, leaving 7 bases of the junction unmatched. The CDR3 loop is CASSALAGGLGYEQYF. For the CDR3, the DNA is TGTGCCAGCAGTGCACTAGCGGGGGGGCTTGGCTACGAGCAGTACTTC.

The chain combines TRBV20-1 with TRBJ2-5; D gene ambiguous. Deletions cut 7 bases from V and 0 bases from J, with 6 bases between. CDR1 is DFQATT, CDR2 SNEGSKA, per germline (reference sequence). The CDR3 is made up of 11 amino acids. The CDR3 region is CSGSDQETQYF. CDR3 DNA: TGCAGTGGTTCAGACCAAGAGACCCAGTACTTC.

The V gene is TRBV7-9, the J gene TRBJ1-3, with TRBD1 identical over 7 bases. The V and J ends lost 3 bases and 9 bases, in that order; junction bases with no gene match: 8. CDR3 size: 14 residues. Germline CDR1 reads SEHNR; CDR2 reads FQNEAQ (reference sequence). Written as DNA, the CDR3 is TGTGCCAGCAGCTTTGCTGGGACAGCGGTCACCATATATTTT. This gives the protein CASSFAGTAVTIYF. Full variable domain (remainder filled in from reference TRBV7-9 and TRBJ1-3): DTGVSQNPRHKITKRGQNVTFRCDPISEHNRLYWYRQTLGQGPEFLTYFQNEAQLEKSRLLSDRFSAERPKGSFSTLEIQRTEQGDSAMYLCASSFAGTAVTIYFGEGSWLTVV.

The chain recombines TRBV28 with TRBJ1-2; D is unclear. The CDR3 extends over 13 amino acids. The germline V gene has CDR1 MDHEN and CDR2 SYDVKM. Trimming shortened V by 6 bases and J by 0 bases, and 8 bases separated the two germline ends. This chain's CDR3 is CASSRTPNYGYTF. The CDR3, as DNA: TGTGCCAGCAGCCGAACACCTAACTATGGCTACACCTTC.